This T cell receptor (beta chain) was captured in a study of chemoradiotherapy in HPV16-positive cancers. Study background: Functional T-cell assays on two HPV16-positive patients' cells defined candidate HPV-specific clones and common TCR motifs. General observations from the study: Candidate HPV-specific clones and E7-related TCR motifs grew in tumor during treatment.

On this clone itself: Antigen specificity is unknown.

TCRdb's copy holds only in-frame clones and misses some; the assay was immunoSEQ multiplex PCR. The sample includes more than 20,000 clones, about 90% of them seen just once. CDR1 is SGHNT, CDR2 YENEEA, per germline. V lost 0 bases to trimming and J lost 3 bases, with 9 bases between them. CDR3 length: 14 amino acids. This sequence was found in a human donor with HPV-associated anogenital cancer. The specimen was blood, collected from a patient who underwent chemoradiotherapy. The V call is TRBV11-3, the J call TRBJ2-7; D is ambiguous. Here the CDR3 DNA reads TGTGCCAGCAGCTTAGATCTTTCTAGCTACGAGCAGTACTTC. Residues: CASSLDLSSYEQYF.